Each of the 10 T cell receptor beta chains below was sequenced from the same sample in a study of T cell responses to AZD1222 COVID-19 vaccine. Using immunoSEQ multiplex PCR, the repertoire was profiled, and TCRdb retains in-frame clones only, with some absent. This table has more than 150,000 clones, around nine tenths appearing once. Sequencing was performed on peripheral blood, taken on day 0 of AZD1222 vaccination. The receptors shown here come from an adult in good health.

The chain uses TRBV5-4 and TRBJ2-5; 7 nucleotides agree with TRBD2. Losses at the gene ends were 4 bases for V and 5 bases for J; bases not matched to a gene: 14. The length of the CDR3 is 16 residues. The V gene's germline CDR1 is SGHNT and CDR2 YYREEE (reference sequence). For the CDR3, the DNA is TGTGCCAGCAGCGCGGCGACTAGCCAGAGAGGGGAGACCCAGTACTTC. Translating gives CASSAATSQRGETQYF.

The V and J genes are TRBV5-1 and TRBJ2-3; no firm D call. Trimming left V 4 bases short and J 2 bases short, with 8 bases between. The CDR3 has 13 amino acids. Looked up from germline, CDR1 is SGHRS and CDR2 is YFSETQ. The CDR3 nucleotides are TGCGCCAGCAGCCCCTCCTACACAGATACGCAGTATTTT. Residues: CASSPSYTDTQYF.

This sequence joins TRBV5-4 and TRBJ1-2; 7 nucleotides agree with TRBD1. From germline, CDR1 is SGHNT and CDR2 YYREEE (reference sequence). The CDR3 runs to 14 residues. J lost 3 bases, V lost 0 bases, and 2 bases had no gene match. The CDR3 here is CASSLAGQHYGYTF. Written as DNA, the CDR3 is TGTGCCAGCAGCTTGGCGGGACAGCACTATGGCTACACCTTC.

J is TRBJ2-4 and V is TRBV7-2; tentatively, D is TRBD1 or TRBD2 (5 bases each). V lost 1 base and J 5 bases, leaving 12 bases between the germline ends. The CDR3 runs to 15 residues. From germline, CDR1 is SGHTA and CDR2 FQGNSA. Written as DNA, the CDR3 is TGTGCCAGCAGCTTAGGCCAGGGCGGGCAAAACATTCAGTACTTC. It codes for CASSLGQGGQNIQYF.

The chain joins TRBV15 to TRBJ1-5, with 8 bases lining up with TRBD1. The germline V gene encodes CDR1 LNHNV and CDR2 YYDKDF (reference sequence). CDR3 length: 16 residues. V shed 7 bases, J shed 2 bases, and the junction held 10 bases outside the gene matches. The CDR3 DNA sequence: TGTGCCACCACCGGGACAGGACCCTTAGGCAATCAGCCCCAGCATTTT. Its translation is CATTGTGPLGNQPQHF. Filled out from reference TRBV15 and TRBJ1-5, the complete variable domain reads DAMVIQNPRYQVTQFGKPVTLSCSQTLNHNVMYWYQQKSSQAPKLLFHYYDKDFNNEADTPDNFQSRRPNTSFCFLDIRSPGLGDTAMYLCATTGTGPLGNQPQHFGDGTRLSIL.

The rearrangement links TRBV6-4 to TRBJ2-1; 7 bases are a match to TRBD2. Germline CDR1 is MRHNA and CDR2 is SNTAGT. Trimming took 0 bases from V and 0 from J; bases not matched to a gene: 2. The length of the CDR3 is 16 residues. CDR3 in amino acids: CASSDSGGSSYNEQFF. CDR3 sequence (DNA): TGTGCCAGCAGTGACTCGGGGGGGAGCTCCTACAATGAGCAGTTCTTC.

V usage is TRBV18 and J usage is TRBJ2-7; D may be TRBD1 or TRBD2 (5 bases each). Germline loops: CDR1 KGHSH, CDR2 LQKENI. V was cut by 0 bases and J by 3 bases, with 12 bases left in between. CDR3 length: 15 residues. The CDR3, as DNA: TGTGCCAGCTCACCACCGACGGGACGCGGCTACGAGCAGTACTTC. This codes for CASSPPTGRGYEQYF.

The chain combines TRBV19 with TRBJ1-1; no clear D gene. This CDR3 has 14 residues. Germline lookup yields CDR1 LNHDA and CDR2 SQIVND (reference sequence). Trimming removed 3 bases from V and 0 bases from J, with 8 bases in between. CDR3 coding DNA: TGTGCCAGTAGTATCAACCGTTTGAACACTGAAGCTTTCTTT. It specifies CASSINRLNTEAFF.

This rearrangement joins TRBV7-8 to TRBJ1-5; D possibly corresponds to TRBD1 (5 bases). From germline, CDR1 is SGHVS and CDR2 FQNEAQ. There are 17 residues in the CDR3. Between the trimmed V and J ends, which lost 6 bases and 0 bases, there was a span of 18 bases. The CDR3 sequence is CASSYQPDTNSNQPQHF. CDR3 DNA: TGTGCCAGCAGTTATCAACCGGACACGAATAGCAATCAGCCCCAGCATTTT.

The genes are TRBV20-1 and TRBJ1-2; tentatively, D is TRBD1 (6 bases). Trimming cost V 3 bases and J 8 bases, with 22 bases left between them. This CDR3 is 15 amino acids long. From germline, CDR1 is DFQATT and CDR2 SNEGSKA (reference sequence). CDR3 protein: CSASPQGTPYEGYTF. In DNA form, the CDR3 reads TGCAGTGCTAGTCCACAGGGAACACCTTATGAGGGCTACACCTTC.